This TCR beta chain was captured by sequencing in a study of Ad26.COV2.S vaccination and SARS-CoV-2 variants. Method: immunoSEQ multiplex PCR; TCRdb's copy keeps in-frame clones and lacks some. The table records about 480,000 clones, roughly 87% of them present only once. Notes on the study in general: It was vaccine recipients, not placebo recipients, who had the higher spike-specific TCR breadth.

On this clone: What it recognizes is unknown.

Treatment here: some 20 received Ad26.COV2.S at low or high dose, single or two shots; 5 received placebo; per-sample allocation not given. Sample collection was performed on day 63 after the first vaccine or placebo injection. Within Boston, the person who donated was an adult of 18-55 years. V lost 4 bases, J lost 6 bases, and 15 bases lay in between. CDR1 SGHNT and CDR2 YENEEA come from the germline V gene. The length of the CDR3 is 15 residues. The sample in question was peripheral blood, obtained in a trial of Ad26.COV2.S vaccine versus placebo. The source of this sequence is a person between 18 and 65 years old who received the Ad26.COV2.S COVID-19 vaccine or a placebo. This chain joins TRBV11-3 and TRBJ2-2, with D perhaps TRBD2 (6 bases). In DNA, the CDR3 is TGTGCCAGCAGCTCCCCCGTTAGCGGAGCCGGGGAGCTGTTTTTT. As protein: CASSSPVSGAGELFF.